This TCR beta chain was retrieved from a study of cytomegalovirus exposure and HLA in healthy donors listed by TCRdb under 2017. In the study overall: An earlier analysis of 587 of the donors reported 276 Gb of sequence data and 95 million to 140 million unique TCR beta sequences obtained from about 179 million T cells. Roughly 300 gigabases of sequencing data and 78 million or so unique TCR sequences were included in an early release covering over 600 HLA-typed donors. Among the roughly 390 genotyped donors, around 81% belonged to the genetic ancestry cluster associated with self-reported Caucasian donors. The study aimed to test whether signatures of past pathogen exposure could be identified by cataloging public T cell receptors. The study profiled the T cell repertoires of hundreds of subjects by immunosequencing and related them to cytomegalovirus serostatus. Along with the approximately 650-subject first cohort, a separate validation cohort of some 130 different subjects was used. To predict cytomegalovirus infection status, the study brought together high-throughput TCR immunosequencing, statistical association of individual TCRs with disease status, and machine learning. To study patterns of TCR occurrence, a later analysis re-analyzed previously published TCR beta repertoires from 666 donors and added high-resolution HLA genotyping. In the later analysis, no new phenotypic data were used to find candidate immune exposures; instead, reliance was placed on TCR beta sequences and their occurrence across donors. To decide whether each TCR beta V gene segment behaved as functional or pseudogenic, an earlier analysis of 587 of the donors relied on high-throughput TCR beta sequencing. Alongside the repertoire data, information on donor age, sex, ethnicity and CMV serostatus was compiled. A later genetic analysis used genome-wide SNP genotypes for 398 of the 666 donors, treating that subset as a discovery cohort. Every repertoire in the discovery cohort had been generated on one and the same sequencing platform. HLA typing included class I and class II loci at four-digit resolution. The number of donors typed differed by locus, with about 629-630 for A, B, C, DRB1 and DQB1, roughly 550 for DQA1, about 610 for DPA1, and some 440 for DPB1. Because of strong linkage in the cohort, five DR-DQ haplotypes were treated as single units for association and clustering. On average, over 200,000 unique TCR beta nucleotide sequences were sequenced per donor among more than 350 genotyped donors of the cohort, with about 17% of those sequences being non-productive.

In total, roughly 670 healthy bone marrow donors made up the cohort. All cohort members were sampled while nominally healthy, although unrecorded immune exposures were likely present. The donor was CMV seronegative and was included in the group of a few hundred seronegative cohort members. A peripheral blood sample was provided by each donor, and peripheral blood mononuclear cells were used for TCR beta sequencing. Genomic DNA extraction from the blood cell samples was performed with the Qiagen DNeasy Blood Extraction Kit. With regard to this clone: No antigen is known for it.

The protocol used for the library was the immunoSEQ multiplex PCR assay. The multiplex PCR relied on a mix of 60 forward primers for TCR Vbeta segments and 13 reverse primers for TCR Jbeta segments. A multiplex PCR assay on genomic DNA amplified the CDR3 region of rearranged TCR beta genes. On the Illumina HiSeq System, the amplified TCR beta libraries were sequenced as 87-base-pair reads. Concerning the study's data processing: A later analysis tallied tens of millions of unique TCR beta chains across the 550 to 850 repertoires, and around 10 million of those chains were shared by two or more donors. A nearest-neighbor algorithm error-corrected the raw reads and collapsed the reads into unique sequences, merging closely related sequences to remove PCR and sequencing errors. CDR3 sequences were aligned to IMGT reference sequences to assign V, D and J gene segments. For a sequence to be retained, at least a six-nucleotide match to both a V gene segment and a J gene segment was required. Rearrangements were called productive when the CDR3 lacked stop codons and stayed in frame with V and J; all others were non-productive. Following IMGT convention, CDR3 was defined as the stretch from the second conserved V-encoded cysteine up to the conserved J-encoded phenylalanine. The earlier analysis of about 610 of the donors excluded any sequence lacking an unambiguous match to a single V gene segment. An earlier analysis of approximately 590 of the donors classified V segments as functional when productive rearrangements were above 56.7% and as segregating when the standard deviation between donors was above 5%. A statistical classification framework was built to diagnose cytomegalovirus status from the catalog of TCR beta chain sequences. In a later analysis, TCR nucleotide sequences were compared against IMGT/GENE-DB human TR gene sequences so that V and J genes could be assigned. A later analysis assigned CDR3 sequences and most-parsimonious VDJ recombination scenarios with the TCRdist pipeline. In a later analysis, each TCR beta chain was defined by its CDR3 amino acid sequence together with its V-gene family, and reads lacking a unique V-gene family were excluded. In a later analysis, several hundred highly shared, low-generation-probability nucleotide sequences were removed to address suspected cross-contamination and a sequencing artifact. In a later analysis, a clonal expansion index for each public chain was calculated from normalized within-repertoire ranks of inferred template counts. In a later analysis, generation probabilities were computed with a VDJ recombination model fitted to out-of-frame rearrangements, and the resulting probabilities were checked against IGoR. In a later analysis, hypergeometric tests were used to score TCR-TCR, TCR-HLA and TCR-CMV co-occurrence, with a repertoire-size bias correction applied to TCR pairs. False discovery rates were estimated in a later analysis by permuting HLA or CMV assignments 20 times. In a later analysis, co-occurring TCRs were grouped using DBSCAN, with TCRdist sequence similarity added in when clustering inside HLA-allele-positive subsets. Repertoires with fewer than 30,000 or more than 120,000 public chains were left out of co-occurrence clustering, as were about 5 repertoires with anomalous nucleotide sharing. As stored in TCRdb, this immuneACCESS dataset retains in-frame rearrangements with V and J assigned. A fraction of the clones does not appear; measured against another copy, unresolved V genes explain less than half of the discrepancy, and the remainder lacks a known reason. V, J and clone size are taken as reported in that table, and D and trimming were inferred from the DNA itself. The table for this sample shows 40,000 or so clones. Clones ranked in the top ten supply about 8% of the sample.

According to the germline V gene, CDR1 reads ENHRY and CDR2 reads SYGVKD. Germline trimming: 4 bases from V, 2 bases from J; junction bases outside gene matches: 6. The CDR3, from cysteine to phenylalanine, totals 15 residues. The sequence is cut down to CDR3 DNA, 45 bases in frame from base 1. Broader findings and caveats from the paper: In an earlier analysis of 587 of the donors, most TCR beta V segments appeared in productive rearrangements about 87% or about 30% of the time, broadly matching IMGT annotations. Because HLA typing was unavailable for some donors at each locus, only the typed subset was used in association tests. In both the original and validation cohorts, the classifier was reported to diagnose cytomegalovirus status with high specificity and sensitivity. A further reported finding was that TCR beta sequences accurately predicted the HLA-A and HLA-B alleles for most subjects in the first cohort. In a later analysis, TCR association rates were found to vary across HLA loci, with the most associated TCRs seen for DRB1 alleles and the fewest for HLA-C alleles. A later analysis found that HLA-associated TCR beta chains were more clonally expanded and had lower generation probabilities than equally common non-associated chains. A later analysis found that most CMV-associated TCR beta chains appeared HLA-restricted, with HLA associations seemingly driven largely by CMV exposure. Linkage disequilibrium might explain the correlated functional status among segregating V segments, but an unknown experimental factor could not be ruled out. In vitro tests confirmed that a few of the cytomegalovirus-associated TCR beta chains recognize cytomegalovirus antigens. Most TCR sequences were observed very rarely across donors, whereas some public TCRs were present in many individuals. This cohort had only TCR beta chains sequenced, and the lack of alpha or paired-chain data limited which features could be detected. The sequencing pipeline was judged likely to have produced a cluster of highly shared sequence variants as a technical artifact. The authors suggested that the approach could potentially be extended to other disease states and immunological phenotypes. Some IMGT-functional V segments, including TRBV6-2 and TRBV6-3, could not be told apart with the 87-base-pair reads, so those segments were excluded. In a later genetic analysis, a missense DCLRE1C variant was associated with V-gene and J-gene trimming of TCR beta chains, and the association was replicated in an independent cohort. Assigning TCR associations to individual alleles was difficult when HLA alleles, especially DR and DQ, strongly co-occurred. A later analysis associated 17,000 or so TCR beta sequences with specific HLA alleles at a false discovery rate of 0.05. According to a later genetic analysis, donors in an Asian-associated ancestry cluster had fewer N-insertions in productive TCRs than the approximately 710-donor mean. CMV serostatus was the only immune exposure information available for the cohort. Because counts were too low, roughly 16 rarely observed V segments, including chromosome 9 orphons, were left out of the earlier analysis of several hundred of the donors. A later analysis reported that several top co-occurrence clusters appeared linked to parvovirus B19, influenza, CMV and Epstein-Barr virus. Sequencing depth was assumed to be roughly uniform across donors in the presence/absence analyses, though that assumption may not hold. The study listed 164 TCR beta chains as associated with cytomegalovirus.

This receptor chain uses TRBV10-3 and TRBJ2-7; the central 9 bases match TRBD1. The clonotype comes from a male donor in good health and CMV-seronegative. The sample consisted of PBMCs. At the DNA level, the sequence is TGTGCCATCAGTGTCGGACAGGGGATACCCTACGAGCAGTACTTC. This gives the protein CAISVGQGIPYEQYF.